What follows are 6 T cell receptor beta chains derived from one specimen sequenced in a study of early T cells in non-severe SARS-CoV-2 infection. TCRdb re-called the 5' RACE reads with MiXCR, one entry per CDR3 protein. The repertoire includes tens of thousands of distinct CDR3 sequences, about 5% of them detected once, and approximately 2.4% sits in the top ten. Material: whole blood. These TCRs come from an adult who was a healthcare worker with PCR-confirmed SARS-CoV-2 infection or an uninfected control (not recorded which).

This clonotype was found a few times. The V and J genes are TRBV7-3 and TRBJ2-1; D possibly corresponds to TRBD2 (6 bases). V was shortened by 3 bases and J by 7 bases, with 13 bases between the two germline ends. The germline CDR1 and CDR2 sequences are SGHTA and FQGTGA. This CDR3 has 14 amino acids. CDR3 coding DNA: TGTGCCAGCAGCTTTAGCGGTCGACGGAATGAGCAGTTCTTC. It codes for CASSFSGRRNEQFF.

This clonotype was counted at least ten times. The chain links TRBV5-4 to TRBJ2-1; 8 nucleotides match TRBD2. The CDR3 loop spans 15 amino acids. Trimming at V came to 4 bases and at J to 7 bases, leaving 10 bases not matched to a gene. Per germline, CDR1 SGHNT and CDR2 YYREEE (reference sequence). The DNA for the CDR3 is TGTGCCAGCAGCCTGGGACTAGTGGGGGGGAATGAGCAGTTCTTC. Its protein product is CASSLGLVGGNEQFF.

In its sample, this clonotype was seen many times. The chain joins TRBV30 to TRBJ1-2; no reliable D call. Germline CDR1 GTSNPN, CDR2 SVGIG (reference sequence). Trimming cost V 1 base and J 4 bases, with 19 bases left between them. The CDR3 loop spans 16 amino acids. In nucleotides, the CDR3 is TGTGCCTGGAGTGCCGGGTTATCGAAAACCTTCTATGGCTACACCTTC. Amino acid sequence: CAWSAGLSKTFYGYTF.

This clonotype was observed at least ten times. This chain uses TRBV11-3 with TRBJ2-1; D is tentatively TRBD1 or TRBD2 (5 bases each). Looked up from germline, CDR1 is SGHNT and CDR2 is YENEEA. V lost 4 bases and J 0 bases, leaving 13 bases between the germline ends. There are 16 residues in the CDR3. CDR3 amino acids: CASSSPRDPSYNEQFF. DNA of the CDR3: TGTGCCAGCAGCTCCCCGAGGGACCCCTCCTACAATGAGCAGTTCTTC.

This clonotype came up many times. The gene calls are TRBV30 and TRBJ2-3; tentatively, D is TRBD2 (5 bases). The CDR3 is made up of 13 amino acids. Looked up from germline, CDR1 is GTSNPN and CDR2 is SVGIG (reference sequence). V lost 0 bases, J lost 2 bases, and 6 bases lay in between. CDR3 coding DNA: TGTGCCTGGAGTGTCGGGAACACAGATACGCAGTATTTT. It is translated as CAWSVGNTDTQYF.

This clonotype was picked up many times. This chain joins TRBV20-1 and TRBJ2-1, with D uncertain. The CDR3 contains 14 residues. The germline gives CDR1 DFQATT, CDR2 SNEGSKA (reference sequence). The V end was cut by 1 base, the J end by 0 bases, with 7 bases between. The CDR3 region has the DNA TGCAGTGCTAGAGCCCTAAACTCCTACAATGAGCAGTTCTTC. It encodes CSARALNSYNEQFF.